The TCR beta chain described here comes from a study of blood T cell repertoires in COVID-19. Study summary: T cells, B-cell-depleted T cells, or PBMCs provided the cDNA or gDNA that served as material.

The V gene's germline CDR1 is SNHLY and CDR2 FYNNEI. CDR3 length: 16 residues. Germline trimming cut 8 bases from V and 0 bases from J; bases unmatched to any gene: 11. Assay used: immunoSEQ multiplex PCR; TCRdb lists only in-frame clones, some missing. Of about 170,000 clones listed, 85% to 90% are singletons. This clonotype was obtained from a woman older than 75 in a cohort sampled during active or convalescent COVID-19. The chain employs TRBV2 and TRBJ1-1; 8 bases line up with TRBD1. Sequences were obtained from peripheral blood. CDR3 sequence (DNA): TGTGCCAGCTCCGAGGACAGGGCTTTAATGAACACTGAAGCTTTCTTT. Translation: CASSEDRALMNTEAFF.